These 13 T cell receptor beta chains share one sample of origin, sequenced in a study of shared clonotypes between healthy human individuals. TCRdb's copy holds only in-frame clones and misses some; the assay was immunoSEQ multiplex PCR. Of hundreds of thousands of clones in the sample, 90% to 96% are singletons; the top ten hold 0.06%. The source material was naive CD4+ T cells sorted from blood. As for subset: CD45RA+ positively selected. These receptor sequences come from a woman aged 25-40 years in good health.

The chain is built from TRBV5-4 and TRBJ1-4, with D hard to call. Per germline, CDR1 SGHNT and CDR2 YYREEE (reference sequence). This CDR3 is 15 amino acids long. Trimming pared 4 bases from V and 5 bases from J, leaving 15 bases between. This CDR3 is CASSPGGGPNEKLFF. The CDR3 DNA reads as TGTGCCAGCAGCCCGGGTGGCGGACCAAATGAAAAACTGTTTTTT. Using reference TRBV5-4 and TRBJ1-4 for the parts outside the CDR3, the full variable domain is ETGVTQSPTHLIKTRGQQVTLRCSSQSGHNTVSWYQQALGQGPQFIFQYYREEENGRGNFPPRFSGLQFPNYSSELNVNALELDDSALYLCASSPGGGPNEKLFFGSGTQLSVL.

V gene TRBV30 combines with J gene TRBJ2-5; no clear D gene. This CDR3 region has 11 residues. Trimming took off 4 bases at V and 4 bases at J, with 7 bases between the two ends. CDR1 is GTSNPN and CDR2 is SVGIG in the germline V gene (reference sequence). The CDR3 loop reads CAWKKGETQYF. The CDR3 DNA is TGTGCCTGGAAAAAGGGAGAGACCCAGTACTTC.

CDR3 nucleotide sequence: TGCGCCAGCAGCTTAGAGATCGGACAGGGGTCCTACGAGCAGTACTTC. Protein: CASSLEIGQGSYEQYF. The chain carries TRBV5-1 and TRBJ2-7, with 9 bases fitting TRBD1. The CDR3 runs 16 residues. Looked up from germline, CDR1 is SGHRS and CDR2 is YFSETQ. Unmatched junction bases numbered 7, after V lost 2 bases and J lost 1 base. Full variable domain (remainder filled in from reference TRBV5-1 and TRBJ2-7): KAGVTQTPRYLIKTRGQQVTLSCSPISGHRSVSWYQQTPGQGLQFLFEYFSETQRNKGNFPGRFSGRQFSNSRSEMNVSTLELGDSALYLCASSLEIGQGSYEQYFGPGTRLTVT.

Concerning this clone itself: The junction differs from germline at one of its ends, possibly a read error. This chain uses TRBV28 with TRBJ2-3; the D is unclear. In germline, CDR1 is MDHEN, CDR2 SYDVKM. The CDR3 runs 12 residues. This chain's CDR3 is CASSQTWVPGHF. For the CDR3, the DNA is TGTGCCAGCAGTCAAACCTGGGTTCCGGGCCATTTT. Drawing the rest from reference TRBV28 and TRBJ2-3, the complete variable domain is DVKVTQSSRYLVKRTGEKVFLECVQDMDHENMFWYRQDPGLGLRLIYFSYDVKMKEKGDIPEGYSVSREKKERFSLILESASTNQTSMYLCASSQTWVPGHFGPGTRLTVL.

CDR3 sequence (DNA): TGCGCCAGCAGCCAAGAAGGACCCGGGGAGACCCAGTACTTC. The encoded protein is CASSQEGPGETQYF. The chain has TRBV4-1 and TRBJ2-5, with unresolved D. This CDR3 has 14 amino acids. V lost 0 bases to trimming and J lost 5 bases, with 10 bases between them. The V gene's germline CDR1 is MGHRA and CDR2 YSYEKL.

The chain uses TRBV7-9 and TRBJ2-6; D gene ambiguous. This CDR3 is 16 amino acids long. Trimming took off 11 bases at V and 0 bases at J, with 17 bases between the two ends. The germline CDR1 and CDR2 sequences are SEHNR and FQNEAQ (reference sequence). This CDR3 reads CAGDGGLVSGANVLTF. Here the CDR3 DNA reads TGTGCCGGAGATGGTGGCCTCGTCTCTGGGGCCAACGTCCTGACTTTC.

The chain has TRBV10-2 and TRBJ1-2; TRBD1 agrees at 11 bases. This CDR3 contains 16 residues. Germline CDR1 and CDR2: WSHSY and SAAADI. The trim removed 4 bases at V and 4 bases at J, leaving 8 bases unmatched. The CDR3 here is CASSGGGQGASYGYTF. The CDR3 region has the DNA TGCGCCAGCAGTGGAGGTGGACAGGGGGCCTCCTATGGCTACACCTTC.

In DNA form, the CDR3 reads TGCGCCAGCAGCTTGGATAGCGGGAGGCGGTATATTGAGCAGTTCTTC. Translation gives CASSLDSGRRYIEQFF. V and J are TRBV5-1 and TRBJ2-1; 10 nucleotides match TRBD2. The J segment lost 9 bases and the V segment lost 0 bases, leaving 9 bases of the junction unmatched. CDR3 length: 16 residues. In germline, CDR1 is SGHRS, CDR2 YFSETQ.

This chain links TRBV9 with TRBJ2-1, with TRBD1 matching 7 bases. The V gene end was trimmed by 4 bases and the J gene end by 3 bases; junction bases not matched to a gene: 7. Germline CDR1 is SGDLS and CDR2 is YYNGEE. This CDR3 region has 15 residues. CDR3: CASSLGTANYNEQFF. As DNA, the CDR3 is TGTGCCAGCAGCCTCGGGACAGCCAACTACAATGAGCAGTTCTTC.

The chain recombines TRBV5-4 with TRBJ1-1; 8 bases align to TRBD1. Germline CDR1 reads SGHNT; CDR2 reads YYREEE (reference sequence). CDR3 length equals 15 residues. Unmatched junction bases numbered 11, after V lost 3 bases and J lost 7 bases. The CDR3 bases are TGTGCCAGCAGCTCGGCAAGACAGGGGCGGGGTGAAGCTTTCTTT. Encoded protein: CASSSARQGRGEAFF.

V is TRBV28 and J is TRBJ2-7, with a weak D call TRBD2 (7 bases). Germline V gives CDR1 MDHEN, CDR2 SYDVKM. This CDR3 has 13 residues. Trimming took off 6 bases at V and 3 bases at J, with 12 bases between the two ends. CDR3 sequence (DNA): TGTGCCAGCAGCGGGGGGCCGGTCTACGAGCAGTACTTC. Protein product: CASSGGPVYEQYF.

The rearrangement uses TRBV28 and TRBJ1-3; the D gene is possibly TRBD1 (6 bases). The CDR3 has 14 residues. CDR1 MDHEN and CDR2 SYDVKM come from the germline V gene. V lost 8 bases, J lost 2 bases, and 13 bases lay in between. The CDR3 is CASSTGSAGNTIYF. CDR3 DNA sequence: TGTGCCAGCTCTACAGGGTCCGCTGGAAACACCATATATTTT.

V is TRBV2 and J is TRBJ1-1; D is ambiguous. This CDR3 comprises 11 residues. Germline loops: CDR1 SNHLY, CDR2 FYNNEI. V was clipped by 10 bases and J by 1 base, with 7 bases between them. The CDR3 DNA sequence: TGTGCCAACACAGAGAACACTGAAGCTTTCTTT. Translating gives CANTENTEAFF.